Sequencing of this TCR beta chain was carried out in a study of T cell repertoires in cytomegalovirus infection. Deletions cut 2 bases from V and 7 bases from J, with 12 bases between. The CDR3 is 13 residues long. In germline, CDR1 is GTSNPN, CDR2 SVGIG (reference sequence). Each CDR3 protein is one row after TCRdb ran MiXCR on the reads. This sample yields almost 500,000 distinct CDR3 sequences, of which 11% are seen a single time; approximately 10% belongs to the top ten. This TCR came from a human donor in good health (CMV status not recorded). Some clones in this sample may be carry-over from other donors' samples. The chain joins TRBV30 to TRBJ1-5; the D gene is possibly TRBD1 (6 bases). The sequenced sample was PBMCs. DNA of the CDR3: TGTGCCTGGAGTAGGGGGGATCGACAGCCCCAGCATTTT. Its translation: CAWSRGDRQPQHF.